These T cell receptor beta chains were read from a single sample in a study of blood T cell repertoires in COVID-19. Here immunoSEQ multiplex PCR was the method, and the copy in TCRdb shows in-frame clones only, minus some. Seen here are under 250,000 clones, 83% observed once, and the top ten hold more than 5.5%. Sequencing was carried out using peripheral blood. The source of these receptors is a human donor in a cohort sampled during active COVID-19. Each CDR3 is given with its conserved first and last residue. The order of the fields is D gene, V gene, J gene, clone size, CDR3 protein, CDR3 DNA. D genes are given only for firm matches. A clone size is listed for some rows: how often the clone was seen (once, few, many), or a class if it is expanded.

TRBD2	TRBV7-9	TRBJ2-1	-	CASSSTSGSYNEQFF	TGTGCCAGCAGCTCGACTAGCGGAAGCTACAATGAGCAGTTCTTC
-	TRBV5-1	TRBJ2-7	-	CASASLGGEQYF	TGCGCCAGCGCCTCCCTCGGGGGCGAGCAGTACTTC
-	TRBV24-1	TRBJ2-5	-	CATSDSTGYGQETQYF	TGTGCCACCAGTGATTCTACAGGGTACGGCCAAGAGACCCAGTACTTC
TRBD2	TRBV7-3	TRBJ2-2	-	CASSSSRRGGYTGELFF	TGTGCCAGCAGCTCCTCCCGGCGGGGGGGATACACCGGGGAGCTGTTTTTT
TRBD1	TRBV19	TRBJ1-5	-	CASSPTGQADYQPQHF	TGTGCCAGTAGTCCGACCGGACAGGCCGATTATCAGCCCCAGCATTTT
TRBD1	TRBV6-5	TRBJ1-4	-	CASSPQETGKEKLFF	TGTGCCAGCAGCCCGCAGGAGACAGGGAAGGAAAAACTGTTTTTT
TRBD2	TRBV18	TRBJ2-1	-	CASSPPSGSTYNEQFF	TGTGCCAGCTCACCACCCAGCGGGAGCACCTACAATGAGCAGTTCTTC
-	TRBV5-1	TRBJ1-6	-	CASSLGRVGFRGSYNSPLHF	TGCGCCAGCAGCTTGGGGAGAGTAGGTTTTAGAGGCTCCTATAATTCACCCCTCCACTTT
-	TRBV9	TRBJ1-4	-	CASSPNSREKLFF	TGTGCCAGCAGCCCAAACAGCAGAGAAAAACTGTTTTTT
TRBD2	TRBV27	TRBJ2-7	-	CASSSAGVLEQYF	TGTGCCAGCAGTTCGGCGGGAGTCCTCGAGCAGTACTTC
-	TRBV5-1	TRBJ1-2	-	CASSQNRDVTDGYTF	TGCGCCAGCAGCCAGAACAGGGATGTTACGGATGGCTACACCTTC
TRBD1	TRBV10-3	TRBJ2-1	-	CAIQGAGMSDEQFF	TGTGCCATCCAGGGGGCGGGTATGAGCGATGAGCAGTTCTTC
TRBD1	TRBV5-1	TRBJ2-7	once	CASSLAGQETEQYF	TGCGCCAGCAGCTTGGCCGGACAGGAGACCGAGCAGTACTTC
-	TRBV7-9	TRBJ1-4	-	CASSLASGATNEKLFF	TGTGCCAGCAGCTTAGCGTCCGGGGCAACTAATGAAAAACTGTTTTTT
TRBD2	TRBV5-1	TRBJ2-7	-	CASSREAVYEQYF	TGCGCCAGCAGCCGGGAGGCGGTCTACGAGCAGTACTTC
-	TRBV7-3	TRBJ1-5	-	CASSRGGANQPQHF	TGTGCCAGCAGCCGCGGGGGGGCGAATCAGCCCCAGCATTTT
TRBD1	TRBV30	TRBJ1-3	-	CAIRPYRGDTIYF	TGTGCCATCCGCCCTTACAGGGGGGACACCATATATTTT
-	TRBV5-6	TRBJ2-1	-	CASSLAYNEQFF	TGTGCCAGCAGCTTGGCATACAATGAGCAGTTCTTC
-	TRBV7-2	TRBJ1-3	-	CASSLVVRSGNTIYF	TGTGCCAGCAGCTTAGTCGTTCGTTCCGGAAACACCATATATTTT
TRBD1	TRBV10-2	TRBJ2-3	-	CASRLTGDSTDTQYF	TGCGCCAGCAGGTTGACAGGGGACAGCACAGATACGCAGTATTTT
-	TRBV5-6	TRBJ2-7	-	CASSFLTDPYEQYF	TGTGCCAGCAGCTTTTTAACAGACCCCTACGAGCAGTACTTC
-	TRBV6-4	TRBJ1-2	-	CASSDRTGYGYTF	TGTGCCAGCAGTGACAGGACGGGATATGGCTACACCTTC